The 7 T cell receptor beta chains below come from one sample, sequenced in a study of blood T cell repertoires in COVID-19. Clones were sequenced by immunoSEQ multiplex PCR, and TCRdb holds only the in-frame ones, with some missing. Of fewer than 200,000 clones listed, about 80% are singletons. Sequencing was done on a sample of peripheral blood. These receptors originate from a human donor in a cohort sampled during active COVID-19.

This clone turned up a few times. The chain uses TRBV2 and TRBJ2-2; D might be TRBD2 (6 bases). Germline V gene sequence: CDR1 SNHLY, CDR2 FYNNEI. V was trimmed by 6 bases and J by 0 bases, leaving 8 bases between them. The CDR3 is 14 residues long. CDR3 residues: CASSRLANTGELFF. CDR3 coding DNA: TGTGCCAGCAGCCGACTAGCGAACACCGGGGAGCTGTTTTTT.

The chain joins TRBV7-2 to TRBJ2-7; 8 bases map to TRBD2. Germline V gene data show CDR1 as SGHTA and CDR2 as FQGNSA. The CDR3 is 16 residues long. Trimming at V came to 5 bases and at J to 2 bases, leaving 11 bases not matched to a gene. This CDR3 is CASSPPQRGLTYEQYF. The CDR3 DNA follows: TGTGCCAGCAGCCCCCCACAGCGGGGGCTTACCTACGAGCAGTACTTC.

The genes are TRBV10-3 and TRBJ1-1; maybe TRBD1 (6 bases). V was trimmed by 5 bases and J by 0 bases, leaving 10 bases between them. CDR1 and CDR2 (germline): ENHRY, SYGVKD. The CDR3 has 14 residues. The CDR3 region is CAISLGQLNTEAFF. Here the CDR3 DNA reads TGTGCCATCAGTCTCGGACAGCTGAACACTGAAGCTTTCTTT.

The chain recombines TRBV10-3 with TRBJ2-1; weak D call: TRBD2 (5 bases). Trimming pared 6 bases from V and 0 bases from J, leaving 15 bases between. Germline V CDR1 and CDR2: ENHRY, SYGVKD. The CDR3 consists of 16 residues. Here the CDR3 reads CAISFEGGSSYNEQFF. In DNA form, the CDR3 reads TGTGCCATCAGCTTCGAGGGTGGTAGCTCCTACAATGAGCAGTTCTTC.

This sequence joins TRBV6-1 and TRBJ2-3; D is perhaps TRBD1 (5 bases). The CDR3 is 16 amino acids. Germline CDR1 and CDR2: MNHNS and SASEGT. The V gene lost 0 bases and the J gene lost 2 bases, with 12 bases spanning the gap. In DNA, the CDR3 is TGTGCCAGCAGTGAAGCCTCCAGGGCTTTCACAGATACGCAGTATTTT. This gives the protein CASSEASRAFTDTQYF.

The chain recombines TRBV18 with TRBJ2-7, with 7 nucleotides matching TRBD1. This CDR3 has 14 residues. The germline V gene has CDR1 KGHSH and CDR2 LQKENI. V shed 3 bases and J 2 bases; nucleotides not matched to a gene: 4. The CDR3 nucleotides are TGTGCCAGCTCACCGACAGGGCCCCCCTACGAGCAGTACTTC. Its protein product is CASSPTGPPYEQYF.

This chain uses TRBV5-1 with TRBJ1-1, with D tentatively TRBD1 (5 bases). The V and J ends lost 0 bases and 1 base respectively, with 10 bases between them. This CDR3 has 15 amino acids. The germline V gene encodes CDR1 SGHRS and CDR2 YFSETQ. The CDR3 loop reads CASSLGAGKNTEAFF. For the CDR3, the DNA is TGCGCCAGCAGCTTGGGAGCAGGGAAGAACACTGAAGCTTTCTTT.